Described below is a single TCR beta chain sequence and its context. As yet, its antigen is unknown. The sample originates from a study of cytomegalovirus exposure and HLA in healthy donors. Whole-study findings and limits: Relative to the approximately 700-donor mean, N-insertions were reportedly fewer in an Asian-associated ancestry cluster in a later analysis. Later on, a genetic analysis was performed. It linked a missense variant in DCLRE1C with V- and J-gene trimming of TCR beta.

This PCR relied on a set of 60 Vbeta primers and 13 Jbeta primers. Data came from immunoSEQ multiplex PCR; TCRdb stores just in-frame clones and leaves some out. The sample has 150,000 to 250,000 clones, roughly 85% seen once. The TCR comes from a woman aged 30 to 39 in good health and CMV-seropositive. Sequencing was done on a sample of PBMCs.

The CDR3: CASSKGTAIDTQYF. CDR3 DNA sequence: TGTGCCAGCAGCAAAGGGACAGCTATAGATACGCAGTATTTT. The V and J genes are TRBV5-4 and TRBJ2-3; 7 bases are shared with TRBD1. CDR1 and CDR2 (germline): SGHNT, YYREEE (reference sequence). There are 14 residues in the CDR3. V lost 4 bases and J lost 5; bases outside the gene matches: 7.